These 24 T cell receptor beta chains were sequenced from one sample in a study of STAT5B mutations in CD4+ large granular lymphocyte leukemia. Produced via immunoSEQ multiplex PCR; TCRdb's table is partial and in-frame only. The repertoire holds roughly 48,000 clones, about three quarters seen once, with over 1.5% in the top ten. Sequenced input: CD4+ T cells from blood buffy coats. Every receptor here comes from a human donor in good health.

The chain is built from TRBV29-1 and TRBJ2-5, with D perhaps matching TRBD2 (5 bases). V was pared by 7 bases and J by 5 bases, with 14 bases between. Germline CDR1 reads SQVTM; CDR2 reads ANQGSEA. This CDR3 has 12 amino acids. The CDR3, as DNA: TGCAGCGCTGCGGGTAGTAAGGAGACCCAGTACTTC. This codes for CSAAGSKETQYF.

The chain combines TRBV29-1 with TRBJ2-5; 7 nucleotides match TRBD1. The CDR3 extends over 14 amino acids. Germline trimming cut 6 bases from V and 6 bases from J; bases unmatched to any gene: 13. CDR1 SQVTM and CDR2 ANQGSEA come from the germline V gene. In nucleotides, the CDR3 is TGCAGCGTAAGACCCCAGGGGGACGGGAAGACCCAGTACTTC. Protein product: CSVRPQGDGKTQYF.

The chain employs TRBV18 and TRBJ2-2; 8 bases are shared with TRBD1. The CDR3 contains 15 residues. Germline V gene lookup returns CDR1 KGHSH and CDR2 LQKENI. The junction had 2 bases not matched to a gene; V was cut back by 1 base and J by 4 bases. The CDR3: CASSPRTGPTGELFF. For the CDR3, the DNA is TGTGCCAGCTCACCACGGACAGGGCCCACCGGGGAGCTGTTTTTT. The variable domain in full, with the rest retrieved from reference TRBV18 and TRBJ2-2, is NAGVMQNPRHLVRRRGQEARLRCSPMKGHSHVYWYRQLPEEGLKFMVYLQKENIIDESGMPKERFSAEFPKEGPSILRIQQVVRGDSAAYFCASSPRTGPTGELFFGEGSRLTVL.

J is TRBJ1-1 and V is TRBV6-5; D may be TRBD1 (5 bases). CDR1 and CDR2 (germline): MNHEY, SVGAGI. The V end was cut by 5 bases, the J end by 4 bases, with 11 bases between. The CDR3 has 13 residues. This CDR3 is CASSLNGGTEAFF. CDR3 DNA: TGTGCCAGCAGTCTGAATGGGGGCACTGAAGCTTTCTTT.

CDR3 in DNA: TGTGCCATCAGTGAGTCCGGGGGGCTTTCCTATAATTCACCCCTCCACTTT. This sequence encodes CAISESGGLSYNSPLHF. The chain couples TRBV10-3 to TRBJ1-6; tentative D call: TRBD1 (6 bases). Germline CDR1 ENHRY, CDR2 SYGVKD. The V end was cut by 0 bases, the J end by 1 base, with 10 bases between. This CDR3 has 17 residues.

The genes are TRBV29-1 and TRBJ1-1; perhaps TRBD1 as D (6 bases). The CDR3 sequence is 13 residues long. Per the germline V gene, CDR1 is SQVTM and CDR2 is ANQGSEA. V was clipped by 7 bases and J by 0 bases, with 12 bases between them. The CDR3 protein is CSAWGRLNTEAFF. The CDR3, as DNA: TGCAGCGCCTGGGGGCGGTTGAACACTGAAGCTTTCTTT.

This clone occurred a few times. The rearrangement links TRBV2 to TRBJ1-4, with 7 positions matching TRBD1. CDR3 length: 13 residues. The V gene's germline CDR1 is SNHLY and CDR2 FYNNEI. V lost 8 bases to trimming and J lost 2 bases; unmatched junction nucleotides: 2. CDR3 amino acids: CASRGQTNEKLFF. The DNA of the CDR3 is TGTGCCAGCCGGGGACAGACTAATGAAAAACTGTTTTTT.

V and J are TRBV7-2 and TRBJ2-5; D remains ambiguous. V lost 6 bases, J lost 5 bases, and 7 bases lay in between. The CDR3 sequence is 11 residues long. Looked up from germline, CDR1 is SGHTA and CDR2 is FQGNSA. In nucleotides, the CDR3 is TGTGCCAGCAGACAACAGGAGACCCAGTACTTC. As protein: CASRQQETQYF.

V usage is TRBV14 and J usage is TRBJ2-1, with 16 positions matching TRBD2. Germline V lookup: CDR1 SGHDN, CDR2 FVKESK. The CDR3 is 15 amino acids. Trimming at V came to 5 bases and at J to 9 bases, leaving 4 bases not matched to a gene. The CDR3 reads CASSSGLAGGSEQFF. Written as DNA, the CDR3 is TGTGCCAGCAGCTCGGGACTAGCGGGGGGGAGTGAGCAGTTCTTC.

The chain employs TRBV7-2 and TRBJ1-2; 9 nucleotides align to TRBD1. J was trimmed by 8 bases and V by 5 bases; bases with no gene match: 6. CDR1 SGHTA and CDR2 FQGNSA come from the germline V gene. CDR3 size: 13 residues. The CDR3 DNA reads TGTGCCAGCAGCCTACAGGGGGCGGGGGGCTACACCTTC. Amino acids: CASSLQGAGGYTF.

The chain recombines TRBV14 with TRBJ2-3; D remains unclear. Germline V gene lookup returns CDR1 SGHDN and CDR2 FVKESK. The V end lost 3 bases, the J end lost 4 bases, and 5 bases lay between the germline ends. CDR3 length: 12 amino acids. This CDR3 reads CASSHVSDTQYF. The CDR3 DNA follows: TGTGCCAGCAGCCACGTCTCAGATACGCAGTATTTT.

V gene TRBV19 combines with J gene TRBJ2-5, with 7 bases matching TRBD1. CDR1 is LNHDA, CDR2 SQIVND, per germline (reference sequence). J gave up 2 bases and V 5 bases, and 5 bases lay outside the gene matches. The CDR3 has 14 residues. CDR3 amino acids: CASSFRDSQETQYF. The DNA of the CDR3 is TGTGCCAGTAGTTTCCGGGACAGTCAAGAGACCCAGTACTTC.

The V gene is TRBV5-1, the J gene TRBJ2-7; 12 bases align to TRBD1. V was pared by 4 bases and J by 6 bases, with 8 bases of the junction left unmatched. CDR3 length: 15 residues. In germline, CDR1 is SGHRS, CDR2 YFSETQ. The CDR3 here is CASSPQGTGGSEQYF. The CDR3 nucleotides are TGCGCCAGCAGCCCGCAGGGGACAGGGGGCTCCGAGCAGTACTTC.

This clone appeared once. The chain has TRBV18 and TRBJ2-7; a weak D match, TRBD1 (6 bases). CDR1 and CDR2 (germline): KGHSH, LQKENI. This CDR3 has 16 amino acids. Trimming pared 2 bases from V and 0 bases from J, leaving 14 bases between. CDR3 residues: CASSPGGQSSSYEQYV. The CDR3 nucleotides are TGTGCCAGCTCACCAGGTGGACAGTCAAGCTCCTACGAGCAGTACGTC.

Comments on this clone: Germline is not matched at one junction end, which may reflect a read error. The same CDR3 can be traced to other DNA sequences in this sample. The V gene is TRBV10-3, the J gene TRBJ1-5, with D perhaps TRBD1 (5 bases). CDR1 is ENHRY, CDR2 SYGVKD, per germline. The length of the CDR3 is 13 residues. CDR3 in amino acids: CAIGSGLNQPQHF. In DNA form, the CDR3 reads TGTGCCATCGGGTCAGGGTTGAATCAGCCCCAGCACTTT.

This chain joins TRBV14 and TRBJ1-2; 7 positions agree with TRBD1. V lost 3 bases, J lost 8 bases, and 6 bases stayed unmatched. Germline V gene sequence: CDR1 SGHDN, CDR2 FVKESK. The CDR3 spans 13 residues. CDR3 bases: TGTGCCAGCAGCCATGAGGGGGCGCTGGGCTACACCTTC. Its translation: CASSHEGALGYTF.

The rearrangement links TRBV7-9 to TRBJ2-7; 10 bases agree with TRBD2. J gave up 12 bases and V 1 base, and 9 bases lay outside the gene matches. CDR1 is SEHNR, CDR2 FQNEAQ, per germline (reference sequence). The CDR3 contains 14 residues. In DNA form, the CDR3 reads TGTGCCAGCAGCTTAGAGGCACTAGCGGGGTTGGTGTACGTC. Translated: CASSLEALAGLVYV.

This chain connects TRBV10-3 to TRBJ1-1; 8 bases map to TRBD1. CDR3 length: 13 residues. Germline trimming cut 8 bases from V and 5 bases from J; bases unmatched to any gene: 7. Germline assignment: CDR1 ENHRY and CDR2 SYGVKD. The CDR3 bases are TGTGCCATCGACGCAGGGGGCTCTACTGAAGCTTTCTTT. Protein sequence: CAIDAGGSTEAFF.

This clone was picked up one time. The chain carries TRBV5-6 and TRBJ1-2, with D perhaps TRBD1 (5 bases). V was shortened by 0 bases and J by 0 bases, with 6 bases between the two germline ends. This CDR3 comprises 14 residues. The germline CDR1 and CDR2 sequences are SGHDT and YYEEEE. The CDR3 DNA reads as TGTGCCAGCAGCTTGGGGGGGTCTAACTATGGCTACACCTTC. Translated, it gives CASSLGGSNYGYTF.

V usage is TRBV30 and J usage is TRBJ1-3; 8 bases match TRBD1. CDR3 length: 16 amino acids. From germline, CDR1 is GTSNPN and CDR2 SVGIG (reference sequence). V lost 4 bases to trimming and J lost 2 bases; unmatched junction nucleotides: 10. CDR3 sequence: CAWKGAGGLTGNTIYF. The DNA for the CDR3 is TGTGCCTGGAAGGGGGCAGGGGGCTTAACTGGAAACACCATATATTTT.

The chain uses TRBV29-1 and TRBJ2-1; unclear D gene. Trimming took off 3 bases at V and 0 bases at J, with 6 bases between the two ends. Germline V CDR1 and CDR2: SQVTM, ANQGSEA. The CDR3 is made up of 13 amino acids. The CDR3 bases are TGCAGCGTTGAGGCTAGCTCCTACAATGAGCAGTTCTTC. Protein sequence: CSVEASSYNEQFF.

The chain couples TRBV5-1 to TRBJ2-5; TRBD2 matches 12 bases. V shed 4 bases, J shed 5 bases, and the junction held 6 bases outside the gene matches. Germline V gene lookup returns CDR1 SGHRS and CDR2 YFSETQ. CDR3 size: 15 residues. The CDR3 DNA reads as TGCGCCAGCAGCGGATCTAGCGGGGGGGTGGAGACCCAGTACTTC. As protein: CASSGSSGGVETQYF.

This clone was picked up a small number of times. The V call is TRBV6-5, the J call TRBJ1-1, with D possibly being TRBD1 (5 bases). This CDR3 has 14 residues. The germline CDR1 and CDR2 sequences are MNHEY and SVGAGI. The V gene lost 6 bases and the J gene lost 1 base, with 12 bases spanning the gap. This CDR3 is CASSRGTGNTEAFF. The CDR3 DNA follows: TGTGCCAGCAGCCGCGGGACGGGGAACACTGAAGCTTTCTTT.

The V gene is TRBV6-1, the J gene TRBJ1-5; D remains unclear. V lost 2 bases to trimming and J lost 0 bases, with 11 bases between them. Germline V gives CDR1 MNHNS, CDR2 SASEGT. This CDR3 has 16 residues. CDR3 DNA sequence: TGTGCCAGCAGTGAAAGCGAGTTTTATAGCAATCAGCCCCAGCATTTT. Amino acid sequence: CASSESEFYSNQPQHF.